The 10 T cell receptor beta chains in this list originate from one sample, sequenced in a study of shared clonotypes between healthy human individuals. The data were produced by immunoSEQ multiplex PCR, yet TCRdb's version contains in-frame clones alone and is incomplete. The data contain some 2.4 million clones, 93% of them seen just once; the ten biggest clones take up roughly 0.39%. The sample comprised naive CD4+ T cells from PBMCs. As to subset: CD45RA+ positively selected. The receptors originated from a man between 18 and 35 years old in good health. Some clones in this sample may be carry-over from other donors' samples.

The chain carries TRBV6-5 and TRBJ2-7; D unresolved. The CDR3 is 15 residues long. With 0 bases removed from V and 4 bases from J, the gap between germline ends came to 13 bases. Per germline, CDR1 MNHEY and CDR2 SVGAGI. The CDR3 spells CASSYSFDASYEQYF. DNA for the CDR3: TGTGCCAGCAGTTACTCGTTCGACGCATCGTACGAGCAGTACTTC.

This sequence joins TRBV19 and TRBJ1-5, with D possibly matching TRBD1 (6 bases). Germline CDR1 LNHDA, CDR2 SQIVND (reference sequence). The CDR3 length is 18 residues. The V gene lost 0 bases and the J gene lost 0 bases, with 15 bases spanning the gap. The DNA for the CDR3 is TGTGCCAGTAGTATAGATGTAGACAGGAGAAATAGCAATCAGCCCCAGCATTTT. It yields the protein CASSIDVDRRNSNQPQHF.

Notes on this clone: The sample carries other DNA sequences with the same CDR3. This rearrangement joins TRBV19 to TRBJ1-5, with TRBD1 as a possible D gene (5 bases). Trimming removed 6 bases at V and 2 bases at J, with 14 bases between. This CDR3 has 15 amino acids. CDR1 and CDR2 from the germline V gene are LNHDA and SQIVND (reference sequence). In nucleotides, the CDR3 is TGTGCCAGTAGCCCAGGGCTTAGGGGCAATCAGCCCCAGCATTTT. Translating it yields CASSPGLRGNQPQHF.

The genes are TRBV10-2 and TRBJ2-6; D remains unclear. Trimming shortened V by 7 bases and J by 0 bases, and 13 bases separated the two germline ends. In germline, CDR1 is WSHSY, CDR2 SAAADI. The CDR3 totals 16 residues. CDR3 nucleotide sequence: TGCGCCAGCATCGAAGGACGGAGCTCTGGGGCCAACGTCCTGACTTTC. Encoded protein: CASIEGRSSGANVLTF.

V and J are TRBV5-1 and TRBJ1-2; D perhaps matches TRBD1 (5 bases). The CDR3 has 14 amino acids. V lost 1 base to trimming and J lost 3 bases, with 10 bases between them. Germline V gene sequence: CDR1 SGHRS, CDR2 YFSETQ. CDR3 amino acids: CASSLFRADYGYTF. The CDR3 DNA reads as TGCGCCAGCAGCTTGTTCAGGGCTGACTATGGCTACACCTTC.

This clone has a handful of counts. The chain combines TRBV5-1 with TRBJ2-5; perhaps TRBD2 as D (6 bases). CDR1 is SGHRS, CDR2 YFSETQ, per germline. V gave up 7 bases and J gave up 5 bases, with 18 bases separating them. CDR3 length: 14 residues. CDR3 residues: CASGGIEAVETQYF. The CDR3 coding sequence is TGCGCCAGCGGAGGGATAGAGGCCGTTGAGACCCAGTACTTC.

The chain employs TRBV14 and TRBJ2-5; TRBD1 matches at 10 bases. The CDR3 is made up of 16 amino acids. V dropped 1 base and J dropped 5; count of bases not matched to a gene: 7. Germline V gives CDR1 SGHDN, CDR2 FVKESK. The CDR3 region is CASSQGDRGRLETQYF. For the CDR3, the DNA is TGTGCCAGCAGCCAAGGCGACAGGGGGCGCTTGGAGACCCAGTACTTC.

The V call is TRBV11-3, the J call TRBJ2-4, with D uncertain. With 4 bases removed from V and 7 bases from J, the gap between germline ends came to 11 bases. Germline lookup yields CDR1 SGHNT and CDR2 YENEEA. This CDR3 region has 13 residues. The CDR3 protein is CASSSGGNNIQYF. CDR3 nucleotide sequence: TGTGCCAGCAGCTCGGGTGGGAACAACATTCAGTACTTC.

CDR3 sequence reads: CASSGGGADEQFF. As DNA, the CDR3 is TGTGCCAGCAGCGGGGGTGGTGCGGATGAGCAGTTCTTC. J is TRBJ2-1 and V is TRBV5-4; D could derive from TRBD1 or TRBD2 (5 bases each). The germline V gene encodes CDR1 SGHNT and CDR2 YYREEE (reference sequence). The CDR3 has 13 amino acids. Trimming removed 4 bases from V and 8 bases from J, with 13 bases in between.

The rearrangement uses TRBV10-3 and TRBJ2-6, with D tentatively TRBD1 (5 bases). This CDR3 has 16 residues. Germline CDR1 is ENHRY and CDR2 is SYGVKD. V was shortened by 2 bases and J by 0 bases, with 8 bases between the two germline ends. The CDR3 spells CAISEGHRSGANVLTF. Written as DNA, the CDR3 is TGTGCCATCAGTGAGGGACACCGCTCTGGGGCCAACGTCCTGACTTTC.